The 17 T cell receptor beta chains given below trace back to one sample, sequenced in a study of blood T cell repertoires in COVID-19. Libraries were prepared by immunoSEQ multiplex PCR; TCRdb keeps only in-frame clonotypes and omits some of them. Among about 210,000 clones listed, roughly 86% were seen once. The sequenced material came from peripheral blood. Receptors were obtained from a woman aged 50 to 65 with active or convalescent COVID-19.

V usage is TRBV5-1 and J usage is TRBJ2-7; D remains ambiguous. Trimming removed 4 bases from V and 3 bases from J, with 5 bases in between. The length of the CDR3 is 11 residues. Looked up from germline, CDR1 is SGHRS and CDR2 is YFSETQ. The CDR3 nucleotides read TGCGCCAGCAGCCAGAACTACGAGCAGTACTTC. It codes for CASSQNYEQYF.

V and J are TRBV5-4 and TRBJ1-3; TRBD1 matches at 7 bases. CDR1 SGHNT and CDR2 YYREEE come from the germline V gene (reference sequence). The CDR3 has 14 residues. V gave up 7 bases and J gave up 4 bases; unmatched junction bases: 8. The CDR3 protein is CASGPNRGGNTIYF. CDR3 nucleotide sequence: TGTGCCAGCGGACCTAACAGGGGCGGAAACACCATATATTTT.

The rearrangement links TRBV5-3 to TRBJ1-5; TRBD1 matches at 7 bases. TRBV5-3 is an ORF, and what it does is uncertain. CDR3 length equals 21 residues. Trimming at V came to 4 bases and at J to 0 bases, leaving 22 bases not matched to a gene. Here the CDR3 reads CARSPIKIRQGPLHSNQPQHF. CDR3 DNA sequence: TGTGCCAGAAGCCCCATCAAGATTCGACAGGGTCCCCTCCATAGCAATCAGCCCCAGCATTTT.

The V call is TRBV7-9, the J call TRBJ1-2; D is ambiguous. Deletions cut 3 bases from V and 2 bases from J, with 10 bases between. This CDR3 has 14 amino acids. Germline-derived CDR1 and CDR2 are SEHNR and FQNEAQ (reference sequence). The CDR3, as DNA: TGTGCCAGCAGCTTCTTTGGCCAGAACTATGGCTACACCTTC. As protein: CASSFFGQNYGYTF.

This chain links TRBV18 with TRBJ1-2; a possible D gene is TRBD1 (6 bases). Deletions cut 3 bases from V and 4 bases from J, with 18 bases between. Germline loops: CDR1 KGHSH, CDR2 LQKENI. The length of the CDR3 is 16 residues. CDR3 nucleotides: TGTGCCAGCTCACCGCAAGGGACGGTGGGGGCCTATGGCTACACCTTC. Protein: CASSPQGTVGAYGYTF.

The V and J genes are TRBV12-3 or TRBV12-4 and TRBJ2-3; 7 bases align to TRBD2. After removal of 6 bases from V and 3 bases from J, the junction contained 3 bases not matched to a gene. The length of the CDR3 is 13 residues. In nucleotides, the CDR3 is TGTGCCAGCAGACCGCGGGGGACAGATACGCAGTATTTT. Amino acids: CASRPRGTDTQYF.

The chain carries TRBV24-1 and TRBJ2-2, with 8 bases identical to TRBD1. The germline gives CDR1 KGHDR, CDR2 SFDVKD. This CDR3 contains 16 residues. The ends lost 3 bases at V and 4 bases at J; junction bases unmatched: 6. CDR3 coding DNA: TGTGCCACCAGTGATCTTGACAGGGGAGGCACCGGGGAGCTGTTTTTT. It translates to CATSDLDRGGTGELFF.

CDR3 loop: CASSEARRTSYGYTF. For the CDR3, the DNA is TGTGCCAGCAGTGAAGCGCGTAGGACATCCTATGGCTACACCTTC. The rearrangement uses TRBV6-1 and TRBJ1-2; tentatively, D is TRBD1 (5 bases). CDR1 and CDR2 from the germline V gene are MNHNS and SASEGT. The CDR3 has 15 amino acids. The germline V and J ends were trimmed by 0 bases and 4 bases, with 12 bases remaining between them.

The chain recombines TRBV7-2 with TRBJ1-2; 9 nucleotides match TRBD1. J was trimmed by 8 bases and V by 1 base; bases with no gene match: 2. The CDR3 runs to 13 residues. Germline values: CDR1 SGHTA, CDR2 FQGNSA. CDR3 region: CASSLEGQGGYTF. In DNA form, the CDR3 reads TGTGCCAGCAGCTTAGAGGGACAGGGAGGCTACACCTTC. Full variable domain (missing parts from reference TRBV7-2 and TRBJ1-2): GAGVSQSPSNKVTEKGKDVELRCDPISGHTALYWYRQSLGQGLEFLIYFQGNSAPDKSGLPSDRFSAERTGGSVSTLTIQRTQQEDSAVYLCASSLEGQGGYTFGSGTRLTVV.

This clone showed up just a few times. The J gene is TRBJ1-1, the V gene TRBV7-9, with a possible D match to TRBD1 (6 bases). The V and J ends lost 5 bases and 9 bases respectively, with 16 bases between them. The length of the CDR3 is 13 residues. Looked up from germline, CDR1 is SEHNR and CDR2 is FQNEAQ (reference sequence). CDR3 amino acids: CASSRPPGAKAFF. The CDR3 DNA sequence: TGTGCCAGCAGCCGTCCCCCAGGGGCGAAAGCTTTCTTT.

The chain carries TRBV5-5 and TRBJ1-2; D ambiguous. Germline CDR1 and CDR2: SGHKS and YYEKEE (reference sequence). The CDR3 is 13 residues long. Between the trimmed V and J ends, which lost 3 bases and 6 bases, there was a span of 12 bases. The CDR3 loop is CASSYGNQDGYTF. CDR3 DNA: TGTGCCAGCAGCTACGGGAACCAGGATGGCTACACCTTC.

The chain combines TRBV11-2 with TRBJ2-1, with D possibly TRBD2 on 5 matching bases. Per the germline V gene, CDR1 is SGHAT and CDR2 is FQNNGV. This CDR3 is built from 15 residues. V was pared by 5 bases and J by 5 bases, with 16 bases between. The CDR3, as DNA: TGTGCCAGCAGCCCCCAACGGGGTAGGAACAATGAGCAGTTCTTC. This gives the protein CASSPQRGRNNEQFF.

The chain joins TRBV5-1 to TRBJ2-5; 10 positions agree with TRBD2. Germline-derived CDR1 and CDR2 are SGHRS and YFSETQ. V was pared by 0 bases and J by 4 bases, with 3 bases of the junction left unmatched. This CDR3 contains 15 residues. CDR3 loop: CASSLGASGGETQYF. The CDR3 nucleotides are TGCGCCAGCAGCTTGGGGGCTAGCGGGGGAGAGACCCAGTACTTC.

This chain joins TRBV27 and TRBJ2-1, with TRBD2 identical over 10 bases. CDR3 length: 15 amino acids. Germline V CDR1 and CDR2: MNHEY, SMNVEV (reference sequence). V gave up 8 bases and J gave up 6 bases; unmatched junction bases: 10. The CDR3 DNA reads as TGTGCCAGCGGTATCCTAGCGGGAGTCTCCAATGAGCAGTTCTTC. It specifies CASGILAGVSNEQFF.

This rearrangement joins TRBV5-1 to TRBJ2-7; 10 nucleotides match TRBD1. With 4 bases clipped from V and 2 bases from J, the junction kept 6 bases outside the gene matches. The CDR3 totals 15 residues. Germline CDR1 reads SGHRS; CDR2 reads YFSETQ. In DNA form, the CDR3 reads TGCGCCAGCAGCGAGGGACAGGGGTCCCCCTACGAGCAGTACGTC. This sequence encodes CASSEGQGSPYEQYV.

The chain recombines TRBV15 with TRBJ1-6; 9 bases align to TRBD1. Germline CDR1 is LNHNV and CDR2 is YYDKDF (reference sequence). Trimming at V came to 0 bases and at J to 5 bases, leaving 2 bases not matched to a gene. The CDR3 sequence is 16 residues long. CDR3 loop: CATSRDGTGNNSPLHF. CDR3 bases: TGTGCCACCAGCAGAGATGGGACAGGGAATAATTCACCCCTCCACTTT.

This clone appeared a single time. The chain uses TRBV11-2 and TRBJ1-2, with 8 bases lining up with TRBD1. There are 13 residues in the CDR3. CDR1 is SGHAT and CDR2 is FQNNGV in the germline V gene. V shed 1 base, J shed 8 bases, and the junction held 3 bases outside the gene matches. This chain's CDR3 is CASSLVTGEGYTF. The CDR3 nucleotides read TGTGCCAGCAGCTTAGTGACAGGGGAGGGCTACACCTTC.